This TCR beta chain was found in a study of blood T cell repertoires in COVID-19. Study overall: Acute and convalescent COVID-19 samples came from the United States, Italy and Spain. T cells, B-cell-depleted T cells, or PBMCs supplied cDNA or gDNA.

Germline V gives CDR1 SNHLY, CDR2 FYNNEI. The CDR3 runs to 11 residues. V dropped 2 bases and J dropped 13; count of bases not matched to a gene: 5. Per the original methods: By means of reference gene primer amplification, nucleated cell counts were estimated. Data came from immunoSEQ multiplex PCR; TCRdb stores just in-frame clones and leaves some out. The V and J calls and clone size are taken from that table; D and trimming were inferred from the DNA. The sample lists some 320,000 clones; 65% to 90% were seen once. Sequenced: peripheral blood. This clonotype originated in a human donor in a cohort sampled during active COVID-19. V gene TRBV2 combines with J gene TRBJ2-7, with TRBD1 matching 7 bases. CDR3 in DNA: TGTGCCAGCAGTGAAAGGGACAGAGACTACTTC. It is translated as CASSERDRDYF.